The rows below give T cell receptor beta chains drawn from one sample of a study of blood T cell repertoires in COVID-19. Repertoires were generated with immunoSEQ multiplex PCR, while TCRdb's copy carries only in-frame clones and drops some. The sample shows 200,000 to 300,000 clones, less than 90% of them seen only once. The sample consisted of peripheral blood. These receptor sequences come from a man aged 25-45 years with active or convalescent COVID-19. CDR3s include the opening cysteine and the closing phenylalanine or tryptophan. Each record gives: D gene, V gene, clone size, J gene, CDR3 protein, CDR3 DNA. The D gene is left open where the match is weak. Expanded clones get a size class; other rows say once, few or many, or leave the size out.

d_gene: TRBD1; v_gene: TRBV7-3; abundance: -; j_gene: TRBJ1-1; CDR3aa: CASSPGGNTEAFF; CDR3nt: TGTGCCAGCAGCCCAGGGGGAAACACTGAAGCTTTCTTT
d_gene: -; v_gene: TRBV2; abundance: -; j_gene: TRBJ2-1; CDR3aa: CASRGEQGNEQFF; CDR3nt: TGTGCCAGCAGGGGGGAACAGGGAAATGAGCAGTTCTTC
d_gene: TRBD2; v_gene: TRBV27; abundance: -; j_gene: TRBJ2-3; CDR3aa: CASSARTSGGTTDTQYF; CDR3nt: TGTGCCAGCAGTGCAAGGACTAGCGGGGGTACCACAGATACGCAGTATTTT
d_gene: -; v_gene: TRBV6-5; abundance: -; j_gene: TRBJ2-2; CDR3aa: CASGGDGTGELFF; CDR3nt: TGTGCCAGTGGCGGGGATGGAACCGGGGAGCTGTTTTTT
d_gene: -; v_gene: TRBV9; abundance: -; j_gene: TRBJ1-5; CDR3aa: CASSVPRVHSNQPQHF; CDR3nt: TGTGCCAGCAGCGTACCCAGGGTTCATAGCAATCAGCCCCAGCATTTT
d_gene: -; v_gene: TRBV4-1; abundance: -; j_gene: TRBJ1-2; CDR3aa: CASSQVFAPHTF; CDR3nt: TGCGCCAGCAGCCAAGTATTTGCGCCACACACCTTC
d_gene: -; v_gene: TRBV5-4; abundance: -; j_gene: TRBJ2-2; CDR3aa: CASSFFAYGELFF; CDR3nt: TGTGCCAGCAGCTTTTTCGCGTACGGGGAGCTGTTTTTT
d_gene: -; v_gene: TRBV3-1/TRBV3-2; abundance: once; j_gene: TRBJ2-7; CDR3aa: CASSQDSFYEQYF; CDR3nt: TGTGCCAGCAGCCAAGACTCTTTCTACGAGCAGTACTTC
d_gene: -; v_gene: TRBV7-9; abundance: once; j_gene: TRBJ2-2; CDR3aa: CASSLMETSPGELFF; CDR3nt: TGTGCCAGCAGCTTAATGGAGACTTCCCCCGGGGAGCTGTTTTTT
d_gene: -; v_gene: TRBV6-2/TRBV6-3; abundance: few; j_gene: TRBJ1-1; CDR3aa: CASSFRTEAFF; CDR3nt: TGTGCCAGCAGTTTCCGGACAGAAGCTTTCTTT
d_gene: -; v_gene: TRBV10-3; abundance: few; j_gene: TRBJ2-7; CDR3aa: CAISATHEQYF; CDR3nt: TGTGCCATCAGTGCAACACACGAGCAGTACTTC
d_gene: TRBD1; v_gene: TRBV7-9; abundance: -; j_gene: TRBJ1-4; CDR3aa: CASSRTGGGEKLFF; CDR3nt: TGTGCCAGCAGCCGGACAGGGGGGGGTGAAAAACTGTTTTTT
d_gene: -; v_gene: TRBV5-8; abundance: -; j_gene: TRBJ1-2; CDR3aa: CASSLGGANYGYTF; CDR3nt: TGTGCCAGCAGCTTGGGCGGGGCGAACTATGGCTACACCTTC
d_gene: TRBD1; v_gene: TRBV5-6; abundance: -; j_gene: TRBJ1-2; CDR3aa: CASSLWDRPFGYTF; CDR3nt: TGTGCCAGCAGCTTATGGGACAGGCCTTTTGGCTACACCTTC
d_gene: -; v_gene: TRBV6-5; abundance: -; j_gene: TRBJ1-3; CDR3aa: CASSYYHSSGNTIYF; CDR3nt: TGTGCCAGCAGTTACTATCACAGCTCTGGAAACACCATATATTTT
d_gene: TRBD2; v_gene: TRBV10-3; abundance: -; j_gene: TRBJ2-1; CDR3aa: CAIGTGGAYYNEQFF; CDR3nt: TGTGCCATCGGGACCGGGGGGGCGTACTACAATGAGCAGTTCTTC
d_gene: TRBD1; v_gene: TRBV18; abundance: -; j_gene: TRBJ2-5; CDR3aa: CASSARMTGPQETQYF; CDR3nt: TGTGCCAGCTCAGCTCGGATGACAGGGCCCCAAGAGACCCAGTACTTC
d_gene: -; v_gene: TRBV7-8; abundance: -; j_gene: TRBJ1-2; CDR3aa: CASRPLGGYGYTF; CDR3nt: TGTGCCAGCAGGCCCTTAGGGGGTTATGGCTACACCTTC
d_gene: -; v_gene: TRBV27; abundance: -; j_gene: TRBJ2-1; CDR3aa: CASSLSLAAYNEQFF; CDR3nt: TGTGCCAGCAGTTTGAGCCTAGCAGCCTACAATGAGCAGTTCTTC
d_gene: TRBD1; v_gene: TRBV9; abundance: -; j_gene: TRBJ2-1; CDR3aa: CASSVGWTGFLNEQFF; CDR3nt: TGTGCCAGCAGCGTAGGCTGGACAGGTTTTCTAAATGAGCAGTTCTTC
d_gene: TRBD1; v_gene: TRBV7-9; abundance: -; j_gene: TRBJ2-7; CDR3aa: CASSLVWGQGAGEQYF; CDR3nt: TGTGCCAGCAGCTTAGTTTGGGGCCAGGGGGCCGGCGAGCAGTACTTC
d_gene: TRBD1; v_gene: TRBV15; abundance: -; j_gene: TRBJ1-4; CDR3aa: CATSRDLRDRTSF; CDR3nt: TGTGCCACCAGCAGAGATTTAAGGGACAGGACTTCATTT
d_gene: -; v_gene: TRBV7-2; abundance: -; j_gene: TRBJ2-3; CDR3aa: CASSLVAGARDTQYF; CDR3nt: TGTGCCAGCAGCCTGGTGGCGGGGGCACGAGATACGCAGTATTTT
d_gene: -; v_gene: TRBV5-1; abundance: -; j_gene: TRBJ1-3; CDR3aa: CASSSTTGSGNTIYF; CDR3nt: TGCGCCAGCAGCTCGACGACAGGCTCTGGAAACACCATATATTTT
d_gene: -; v_gene: TRBV3-1/TRBV3-2; abundance: once; j_gene: TRBJ1-2; CDR3aa: CASSQVDSAHGYTF; CDR3nt: TGTGCCAGCAGCCAAGTGGATAGCGCTCACGGCTACACCTTC
d_gene: -; v_gene: TRBV6-5; abundance: -; j_gene: TRBJ1-1; CDR3aa: CASSLAWADEAFF; CDR3nt: TGTGCCAGCAGTCTTGCCTGGGCCGATGAAGCTTTCTTT
d_gene: -; v_gene: TRBV5-1; abundance: -; j_gene: TRBJ2-5; CDR3aa: CASGLGQLQETQYF; CDR3nt: TGCGCCAGCGGCCTCGGACAGCTCCAAGAGACCCAGTACTTC
d_gene: -; v_gene: TRBV3-1/TRBV3-2; abundance: few; j_gene: TRBJ2-1; CDR3aa: CASNGDSYNEQFF; CDR3nt: TGTGCCAGCAACGGGGACTCCTACAATGAGCAGTTCTTC
d_gene: -; v_gene: TRBV19; abundance: -; j_gene: TRBJ2-2; CDR3aa: CASRELQGNTGELFF; CDR3nt: TGTGCCAGTAGGGAGCTACAGGGTAACACCGGGGAGCTGTTTTTT
d_gene: TRBD1; v_gene: TRBV19; abundance: -; j_gene: TRBJ1-1; CDR3aa: CASRNYPGTGSRNTEAFF; CDR3nt: TGTGCCAGTAGAAACTATCCCGGGACAGGCTCTCGGAACACTGAAGCTTTCTTT
d_gene: -; v_gene: TRBV12-5; abundance: -; j_gene: TRBJ2-2; CDR3aa: CASGFGFGGADGELFF; CDR3nt: TGTGCTAGTGGTTTCGGGTTTGGAGGGGCGGACGGGGAGCTGTTTTTT
d_gene: -; v_gene: TRBV19; abundance: -; j_gene: TRBJ2-1; CDR3aa: CASSITGQQFF; CDR3nt: TGTGCCAGTAGTATAACAGGACAGCAGTTCTTC
d_gene: -; v_gene: TRBV13; abundance: -; j_gene: TRBJ1-1; CDR3aa: CASSPASMNTEAFF; CDR3nt: TGTGCCAGCAGCCCCGCGTCCATGAACACTGAAGCTTTCTTT
d_gene: -; v_gene: TRBV20-1; abundance: -; j_gene: TRBJ2-5; CDR3aa: CSALAQETQYF; CDR3nt: TGCAGTGCTCTAGCACAAGAGACCCAGTACTTC
d_gene: TRBD1; v_gene: TRBV5-1; abundance: -; j_gene: TRBJ2-5; CDR3aa: CASSFRGPRETQYF; CDR3nt: TGCGCCAGCAGCTTCAGGGGGCCCCGGGAGACCCAGTACTTC
d_gene: -; v_gene: TRBV5-6; abundance: -; j_gene: TRBJ2-7; CDR3aa: CASSKTAKSYEQYF; CDR3nt: TGTGCCAGCAGCAAAACCGCGAAATCCTACGAGCAGTACTTC
d_gene: -; v_gene: TRBV16; abundance: -; j_gene: TRBJ1-2; CDR3aa: CASSQSRNSTF; CDR3nt: TGTGCCAGCAGCCAATCCAGGAACTCCACCTTC
d_gene: TRBD1; v_gene: TRBV2; abundance: -; j_gene: TRBJ2-6; CDR3aa: CASSAGGSGANVLTF; CDR3nt: TGTGCCAGCAGCGCAGGGGGCTCTGGGGCCAACGTCCTGACTTTC
d_gene: TRBD1; v_gene: TRBV7-9; abundance: -; j_gene: TRBJ1-6; CDR3aa: CASSSRDSRNSPLHF; CDR3nt: TGTGCCAGCAGCTCGCGGGACAGTCGGAATTCACCCCTCCACTTT
d_gene: -; v_gene: TRBV29-1; abundance: -; j_gene: TRBJ1-2; CDR3aa: CSVESLAHYGYTF; CDR3nt: TGCAGCGTTGAATCGTTGGCCCACTATGGCTACACCTTC
d_gene: -; v_gene: TRBV2; abundance: once; j_gene: TRBJ1-4; CDR3aa: CASRDRLEKLFF; CDR3nt: TGTGCCAGCAGGGACAGATTGGAAAAACTGTTTTTT
d_gene: -; v_gene: TRBV13; abundance: few; j_gene: TRBJ2-7; CDR3aa: CASSSTPETVTYEQYF; CDR3nt: TGTGCCAGCAGCTCAACCCCCGAAACAGTCACCTACGAGCAGTACTTC
d_gene: TRBD2; v_gene: TRBV7-2; abundance: -; j_gene: TRBJ2-5; CDR3aa: CASSLRASGGAYQETQYF; CDR3nt: TGTGCCAGCAGCTTACGGGCTAGCGGGGGTGCGTACCAAGAGACCCAGTACTTC
d_gene: TRBD1; v_gene: TRBV9; abundance: -; j_gene: TRBJ2-4; CDR3aa: CASSVGSGGEAKNIQYF; CDR3nt: TGTGCCAGCAGCGTAGGATCAGGGGGTGAAGCCAAAAACATTCAGTACTTC
d_gene: TRBD1; v_gene: TRBV5-6; abundance: once; j_gene: TRBJ2-5; CDR3aa: CASSGSTGPQETQYF; CDR3nt: TGTGCCAGCAGCGGATCGACAGGGCCTCAAGAGACCCAGTACTTC
d_gene: -; v_gene: TRBV5-1; abundance: -; j_gene: TRBJ2-3; CDR3aa: CASSLDPSSTQYF; CDR3nt: TGCGCCAGCAGCTTGGATCCTAGCAGTACGCAGTATTTT
d_gene: TRBD1; v_gene: TRBV15; abundance: -; j_gene: TRBJ1-1; CDR3aa: CATNDRGGHTEAFF; CDR3nt: TGTGCCACCAACGACAGGGGAGGTCACACTGAAGCTTTCTTT